This passage covers 11 T cell receptor beta chains from one sample sequenced in a study of blood T cell repertoires in COVID-19 (dated by TCRdb to 2020 to 2022). Receptors were amplified or captured by the immunoSEQ multiplex PCR assay. As stored in TCRdb, this immuneACCESS dataset retains in-frame rearrangements with V and J assigned. A fraction of the clones does not appear; measured against another copy, unresolved V genes explain less than half of the discrepancy, and the remainder lacks a known reason. In all, the sample holds 200,000 to 250,000 clones, and 86% of those were seen once. The biggest ten clones account for about 6% of the sample. Source material: peripheral blood. These receptors were obtained from a man older than 75 with acute or convalescent COVID-19.

The V call is TRBV6-2 or TRBV6-3, the J call TRBJ1-1; tentative D call: TRBD1 (5 bases). Germline V gene lookup returns CDR1 MNHEY and CDR2 SVGEGT. Trimming cost V 1 base and J 1 base, with 13 bases left between them. There are 16 residues in the CDR3. This CDR3 reads CASSYFRQTQNTEAFF. As DNA, the CDR3 is TGTGCCAGCAGTTACTTCCGACAGACGCAGAACACTGAAGCTTTCTTT.

The chain has TRBV11-2 and TRBJ2-2, with 12 positions matching TRBD2. CDR3 length equals 17 residues. CDR1 and CDR2 from the germline V gene are SGHAT and FQNNGV. V lost 1 base, J lost 2 bases, and 2 bases stayed unmatched. The CDR3 nucleotides are TGTGCCAGCAGCTTAGCTAGCGGGAGGGCTAACACCGGGGAGCTGTTTTTT. It is translated as CASSLASGRANTGELFF.

V gene TRBV24-1 combines with J gene TRBJ2-7, with D uncertain. Trimming shortened V by 10 bases and J by 0 bases, and 15 bases separated the two germline ends. CDR3 length equals 14 residues. Germline V gene data show CDR1 as KGHDR and CDR2 as SFDVKD. CDR3 nucleotide sequence: TGTGCCACTGCATCACGGTCATTCTCCTACGAGCAGTACGTC. It translates to CATASRSFSYEQYV.

This chain joins TRBV27 and TRBJ2-3; the D is unclear. CDR1 is MNHEY, CDR2 SMNVEV, per germline (reference sequence). Between the trimmed V and J ends, which lost 5 bases and 2 bases, there was a span of 8 bases. The CDR3 has 13 residues. This CDR3 is CASSTKNTDTQYF. As DNA, the CDR3 is TGTGCCAGCAGTACTAAAAACACAGATACGCAGTATTTT.

This clone showed up just once. This rearrangement joins TRBV5-1 to TRBJ1-2; D call uncertain. This CDR3 is 13 amino acids long. V was shortened by 1 base and J by 4 bases, with 8 bases between the two germline ends. Germline V gene sequence: CDR1 SGHRS, CDR2 YFSETQ. CDR3 protein: CASSLYASYGYTF. In DNA, the CDR3 is TGCGCCAGCAGCTTGTATGCCAGCTATGGCTACACCTTC.

This rearrangement joins TRBV5-4 to TRBJ2-7; TRBD2 aligns across 11 bases. The CDR3 sequence is 16 residues long. After removal of 0 bases from V and 1 base from J, the junction contained 3 bases not matched to a gene. Per germline, CDR1 SGHNT and CDR2 YYREEE (reference sequence). The CDR3 is CASSLVASGRSYEQYV. Here the CDR3 DNA reads TGTGCCAGCAGCTTGGTGGCTAGCGGGAGGTCCTACGAGCAGTACGTC.

The chain is built from TRBV10-3 and TRBJ2-7; 7 bases align to TRBD1. Germline V gene data show CDR1 as ENHRY and CDR2 as SYGVKD. The CDR3 sequence is 14 residues long. Trimming cost V 7 bases and J 0 bases; bases outside gene matches: 6. The CDR3 loop is CAITGQASSYEQYF. The DNA for the CDR3 is TGTGCCATCACCGGACAGGCATCCTCCTACGAGCAGTACTTC.

V is TRBV6-5 and J is TRBJ1-1; D not certain. V lost 6 bases, J lost 1 base, and 9 bases lay in between. This CDR3 comprises 13 residues. Per the germline V gene, CDR1 is MNHEY and CDR2 is SVGAGI. The CDR3 spells CASSQVRNTEAFF. CDR3 nucleotide sequence: TGTGCCAGCAGCCAGGTGAGGAACACTGAAGCTTTCTTT.

The chain recombines TRBV10-3 with TRBJ2-7; 10 bases are shared with TRBD1. There are 14 residues in the CDR3. V dropped 4 bases and J dropped 4; count of bases not matched to a gene: 4. Germline lookup yields CDR1 ENHRY and CDR2 SYGVKD. The CDR3 reads CAISADRGPYEQYF. CDR3 sequence (DNA): TGTGCCATCAGTGCCGACAGGGGGCCGTACGAGCAGTACTTC.

Notes on this clone: The junction departs from the called germline gene at one end, perhaps through a read error. The rearrangement links TRBV11-3 to TRBJ2-4; 7 positions match TRBD1. The CDR3 has 15 amino acids. Germline CDR1 reads SGHNT; CDR2 reads YENEEA. CDR3 sequence reads: CASSLDRVAKNIQYF. CDR3 DNA: TGTGCCAGCAGCCTAGACAGGGTAGCCAAAAACATTCAGTACTTC.

V is TRBV14 and J is TRBJ2-4; TRBD2 is a possible D gene (6 bases). Deletions cut 0 bases from V and 7 bases from J, with 10 bases between. The CDR3 runs to 14 residues. CDR1 is SGHDN, CDR2 FVKESK, per germline. The CDR3 coding sequence is TGTGCCAGCAGCCAAGACTGGGCGGGGAACATTCAGTACTTC. Protein: CASSQDWAGNIQYF.